Below, one T cell receptor beta chain is given with its context. Its antigen remains unidentified. Base qualities are missing; no much larger clone stands one base away. Another Seattle source contributed samples from volunteer blood donors who had recovered from COVID-19. Whole blood was collected in K2EDTA tubes by collaborating institutions according to the institutions' own protocols. For TCRbeta analysis, collaborator samples were shipped as frozen whole blood, as isolated PBMCs, or as DNA extracted from either sample type. The V and J ends are trimmed by 0 bases and 7 bases, leaving 12 bases between them. The CDR3, cysteine through phenylalanine, is 14 amino acids long. Only CDR3 DNA is held: 42 bases, read in frame from base 1. Via the germline V gene (reference sequence), CDR1 is LGHDT and CDR2 YNNKEL. The data derive from a study of blood T cell repertoires in COVID-19 (dated by TCRdb to about 2020). Concerning the study at large: The collaborator samples originated in the United States, Italy and Spain and spanned the acute and convalescent phases of COVID-19. The material from the prospective study consisted of cDNA or gDNA derived from T cells, B-cell-depleted T cells, or PBMCs. Samples were obtained from the ongoing ImmuneRACE study (first 160 participants) and from 950 to 1,500 subjects provided by 6 global collaborators. Sample metadata almost always included a de-identified subject ID, COVID-19 status, age in years and sex. The repertoires were made available in a free public database intended to serve as a resource for research on the immune response to SARS-CoV-2. The dataset comprised deeply sampled blood TCRbeta repertoires from subjects exposed to, actively infected with, or recovered from COVID-19. Where available, HLA class I and class II types were obtained from metadata supplied by the sample provider rather than from assay-based typing.

TCRbeta CDR3 regions were amplified from genomic DNA using the immunoSEQ Assay, a bias-controlled multiplex PCR. The source study handled its data this way. Within the assay, amplification of reference gene primers was used to estimate how many nucleated cells each sample contained. To quantify the absolute abundance of each unique TCRbeta CDR3 rearrangement, sequence reads were collapsed and filtered. Productive Simpson clonality was computed per sample as the square root of Simpson's diversity index over productive rearrangements. Not all clones reach the TCRdb copy of this immuneACCESS table, which keeps in-frame sequences only. Checked studies attribute under half of the gap to unresolved V genes and leave the rest unexplained. That table is the source of V, J and clone size, and D and trimming were worked out from the DNA. This sample is represented by fewer than 150,000 clones; approximately 86% of them were singletons. Together, the top ten hold 18% of the sample.

The study at large found these results: Clinical and demographic metadata were provided uncurated, with the amount varying by source and participant.

The sequence was obtained from a woman aged 50 to 60 who had recovered from COVID-19. The sequencing sample was made of peripheral blood. The V and J segments used are TRBV3-1 (or the pseudogene TRBV3-2) and TRBJ1-2; the D gene identity is not certain. The DNA reads TGTGCCAGCAGCCAAGAGGGCACGGAATCTGGCTACACCTTC. This encodes CASSQEGTESGYTF.